Below are 9 T cell receptor beta chains sequenced from a single sample in a study of T cells after yellow fever vaccination. TCRdb reprocessed the 5' RACE reads via MiXCR and lists one record per CDR3 protein. Of under 350,000 distinct CDR3 sequences in the sample, roughly 4.3% were seen once. The sequencing here drew on PBMCs, taken 5 days after the yellow fever booster vaccination. Source of these receptors: a man aged 18-30 years who received the YFV17D yellow fever vaccine.

This rearrangement joins TRBV7-2 to TRBJ1-2; 10 bases are a match to TRBD1. Germline lookup yields CDR1 SGHTA and CDR2 FQGNSA. The CDR3 covers 14 residues. J gave up 8 bases and V 5 bases, and 8 bases lay outside the gene matches. The CDR3 here is CASSAMGTGDGYTF. CDR3 DNA sequence: TGTGCCAGCAGCGCTATGGGGACAGGGGACGGCTACACCTTC.

The V gene is TRBV5-1, the J gene TRBJ2-3, with 7 bases lining up with TRBD1. Germline V lookup: CDR1 SGHRS, CDR2 YFSETQ. J gave up 5 bases and V 2 bases, and 5 bases lay outside the gene matches. The CDR3 is made up of 14 amino acids. The CDR3 coding sequence is TGCGCCAGCAGCTTCGGACAGGCTGGAGATACGCAGTATTTT. It translates to CASSFGQAGDTQYF.

This clonotype appeared a few times. The rearrangement links TRBV9 to TRBJ2-2; D unresolved. This CDR3 region has 14 residues. Trimming shortened V by 2 bases and J by 4 bases, and 9 bases separated the two germline ends. Germline V gene lookup returns CDR1 SGDLS and CDR2 YYNGEE. The CDR3 bases are TGTGCCAGCAGCGTCCAGGCGAGCACCGGGGAGCTGTTTTTT. It specifies CASSVQASTGELFF.

The rearrangement joins TRBV27 to TRBJ1-1, with 9 nucleotides matching TRBD1. Looked up from germline, CDR1 is MNHEY and CDR2 is SMNVEV (reference sequence). The CDR3 is 15 amino acids. V gave up 5 bases and J gave up 4 bases; unmatched junction bases: 8. In DNA form, the CDR3 reads TGTGCCAGCAGTACAGGGGGCGCAGGGATCACTGAAGCTTTCTTT. This codes for CASSTGGAGITEAFF.

The chain combines TRBV7-2 with TRBJ2-3, with 8 bases matching TRBD2. The trim removed 6 bases at V and 2 bases at J, leaving 4 bases unmatched. This CDR3 is 14 amino acids long. Germline V lookup: CDR1 SGHTA, CDR2 FQGNSA. Here the CDR3 reads CASRKGLVTDTQYF. The CDR3, as DNA: TGTGCCAGCAGGAAGGGACTAGTCACAGATACGCAGTATTTT.

Only a few counts were recorded for this clonotype. This chain connects TRBV4-2 to TRBJ2-4; TRBD2 matches 10 bases. This CDR3 is built from 20 residues. CDR1 is LGHNA, CDR2 YNFKEQ, per germline. With 2 bases clipped from V and 0 bases from J, the junction kept 13 bases outside the gene matches. CDR3 nucleotides: TGTGCCAGCAGCCAACTAGCGGGGGCGCCCCAATCCTTAGCCAAAAACATTCAGTACTTC. Its protein product is CASSQLAGAPQSLAKNIQYF.

The chain's CDR3 is CASSRSEVNTEAFF. CDR3 DNA: TGTGCCAGCAGCCGGTCCGAGGTGAACACTGAAGCTTTCTTT. The gene calls are TRBV3-1 and TRBJ1-1; D remains unclear. The germline V gene encodes CDR1 LGHDT and CDR2 YNNKEL (reference sequence). The V and J ends lost 4 bases and 0 bases respectively, with 9 bases between them. This CDR3 is built from 14 residues.

This chain uses TRBV5-1 with TRBJ1-2; D gene ambiguous. The CDR3 sequence is 12 residues long. V lost 0 bases and J lost 4, with 4 bases in between. The germline CDR1 and CDR2 sequences are SGHRS and YFSETQ. CDR3 coding DNA: TGCGCCAGCAGCTTGGGGGCCTATGGCTACACCTTC. It yields the protein CASSLGAYGYTF.

This clonotype was picked up a small number of times. This chain links TRBV5-5 with TRBJ1-1; D is uncertain. Trimming pared 0 bases from V and 4 bases from J, leaving 10 bases between. CDR1 is SGHKS and CDR2 is YYEKEE in the germline V gene (reference sequence). This CDR3 has 14 residues. The CDR3 is CASSLATVRTEAFF. The CDR3 nucleotides are TGTGCCAGCAGCTTGGCCACAGTTCGCACTGAAGCTTTCTTT.